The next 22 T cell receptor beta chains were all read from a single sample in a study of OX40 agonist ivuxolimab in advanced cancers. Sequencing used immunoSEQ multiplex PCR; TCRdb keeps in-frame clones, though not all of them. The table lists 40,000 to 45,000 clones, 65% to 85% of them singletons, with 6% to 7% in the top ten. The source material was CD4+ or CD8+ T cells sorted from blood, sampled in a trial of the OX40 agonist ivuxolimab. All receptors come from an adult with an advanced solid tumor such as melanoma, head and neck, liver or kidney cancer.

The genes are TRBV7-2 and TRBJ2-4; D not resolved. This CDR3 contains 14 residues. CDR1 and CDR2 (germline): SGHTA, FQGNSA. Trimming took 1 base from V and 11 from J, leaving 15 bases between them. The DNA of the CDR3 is TGTGCCAGCAGCTTAGAGTTCACGGCGGCCGTTCAGTACTTC. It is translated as CASSLEFTAAVQYF.

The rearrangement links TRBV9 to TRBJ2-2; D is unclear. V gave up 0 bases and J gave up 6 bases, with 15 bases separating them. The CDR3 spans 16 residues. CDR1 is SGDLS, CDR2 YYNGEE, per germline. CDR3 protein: CASSVGVRMVAGELFF. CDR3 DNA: TGTGCCAGCAGCGTAGGGGTGAGGATGGTAGCCGGGGAGCTGTTTTTT.

CDR3 sequence: CASSSGDLRRSYEQYF. The CDR3 coding sequence is TGTGCCAGCAGCTCCGGGGACCTGAGGCGCTCCTACGAGCAGTACTTC. This sequence joins TRBV7-6 and TRBJ2-7, with D perhaps given as TRBD1 or TRBD2 (5 bases each). Trimming shortened V by 4 bases and J by 0 bases, and 16 bases separated the two germline ends. Germline values: CDR1 SGHVS, CDR2 FNYEAQ. The CDR3 has 16 amino acids.

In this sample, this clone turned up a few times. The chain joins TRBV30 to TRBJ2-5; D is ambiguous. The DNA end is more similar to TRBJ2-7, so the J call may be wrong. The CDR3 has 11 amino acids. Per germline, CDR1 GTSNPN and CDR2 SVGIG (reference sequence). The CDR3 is CAWSQDSEQYF. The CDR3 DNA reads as TGTGCCTGGAGTCAGGATTCCGAGCAGTACTTC.

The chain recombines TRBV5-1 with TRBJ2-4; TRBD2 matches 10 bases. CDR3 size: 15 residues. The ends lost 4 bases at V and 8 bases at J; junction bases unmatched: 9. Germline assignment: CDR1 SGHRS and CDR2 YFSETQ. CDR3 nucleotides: TGCGCCAGCAGCCTGGGAAGAGCGGGAGGGGACATTCAGTACTTC. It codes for CASSLGRAGGDIQYF.

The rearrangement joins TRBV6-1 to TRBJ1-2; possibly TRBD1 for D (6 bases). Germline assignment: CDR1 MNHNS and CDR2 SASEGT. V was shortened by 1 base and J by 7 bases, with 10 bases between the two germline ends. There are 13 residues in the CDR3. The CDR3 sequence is CASSEVRGGGYTF. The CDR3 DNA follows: TGTGCCAGCAGTGAAGTGAGAGGGGGTGGCTACACCTTC.

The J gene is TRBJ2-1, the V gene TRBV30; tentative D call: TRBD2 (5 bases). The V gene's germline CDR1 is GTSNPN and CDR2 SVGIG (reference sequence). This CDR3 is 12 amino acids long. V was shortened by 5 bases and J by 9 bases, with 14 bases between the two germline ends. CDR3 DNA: TGTGCCTGGGGGGTACTAGAGCTTGAGCAGTTCTTC. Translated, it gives CAWGVLELEQFF.

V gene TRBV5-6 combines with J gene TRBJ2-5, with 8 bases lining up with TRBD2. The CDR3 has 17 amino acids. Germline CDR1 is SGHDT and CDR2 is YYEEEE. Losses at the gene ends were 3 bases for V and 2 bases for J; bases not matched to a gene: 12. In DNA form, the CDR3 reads TGTGCCAGCAGCTCAAGTCCCGCGGGAGGATGGCAAGAGACCCAGTACTTC. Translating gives CASSSSPAGGWQETQYF.

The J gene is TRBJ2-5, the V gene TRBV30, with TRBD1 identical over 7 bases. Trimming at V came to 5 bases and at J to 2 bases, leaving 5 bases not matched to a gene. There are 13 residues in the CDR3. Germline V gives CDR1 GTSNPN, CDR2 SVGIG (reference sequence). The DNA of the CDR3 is TGTGCCTGGGGGTGGGGACAGCAAGAGACCCAGTACTTC. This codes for CAWGWGQQETQYF. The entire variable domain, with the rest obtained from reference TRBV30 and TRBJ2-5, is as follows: SQTIHQWPATLVQPVGSPLSLECTVEGTSNPNLYWYRQAAGRGLQLLFYSVGIGQISSEVPQNLSASRPQDRQFILSSKKLLLSDSGFYLCAWGWGQQETQYFGPGTRLLVL.

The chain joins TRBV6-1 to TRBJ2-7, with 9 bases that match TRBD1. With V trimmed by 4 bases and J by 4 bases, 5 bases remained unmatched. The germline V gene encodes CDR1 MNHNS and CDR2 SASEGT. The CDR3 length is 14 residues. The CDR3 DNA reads TGTGCCAGCAGTGTCCGGGACAGGGCTTACGAGCAGTACTTC. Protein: CASSVRDRAYEQYF.

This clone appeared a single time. The CDR3 protein is CASSRTDGYEQYF. CDR3 nucleotide sequence: TGTGCCAGCAGCCGGACCGACGGCTACGAGCAGTACTTC. This chain links TRBV13 with TRBJ2-7; D unresolved. Germline V gene lookup returns CDR1 PRHDT and CDR2 FYEKMQ (reference sequence). The ends were cut back, 5 bases at V and 3 bases at J, with 11 bases in the middle. The CDR3 contains 13 residues.

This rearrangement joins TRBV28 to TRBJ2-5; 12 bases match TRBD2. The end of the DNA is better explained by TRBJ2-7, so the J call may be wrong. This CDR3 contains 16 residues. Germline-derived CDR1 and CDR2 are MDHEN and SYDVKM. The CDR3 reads CASRSRLAGASYEQYF. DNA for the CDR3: TGTGCCAGCAGGTCAAGACTAGCGGGAGCCTCCTACGAGCAGTACTTC.

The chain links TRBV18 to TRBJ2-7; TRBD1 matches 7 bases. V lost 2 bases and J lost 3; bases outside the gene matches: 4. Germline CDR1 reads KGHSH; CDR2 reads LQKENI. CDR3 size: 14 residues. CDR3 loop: CASSPTAGGYEQYF. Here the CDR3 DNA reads TGTGCCAGCTCACCAACGGCAGGGGGCTACGAGCAGTACTTC.

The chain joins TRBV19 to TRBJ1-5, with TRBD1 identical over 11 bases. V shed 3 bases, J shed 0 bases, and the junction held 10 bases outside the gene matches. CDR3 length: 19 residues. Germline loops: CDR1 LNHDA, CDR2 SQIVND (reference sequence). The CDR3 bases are TGTGCCAGTAGTATTCGCCGGGACAGGGGGTCTTATAGCAATCAGCCCCAGCATTTT. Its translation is CASSIRRDRGSYSNQPQHF.

The CDR3: CASSDEAAGELFF. The CDR3 DNA reads as TGTGCCAGCAGTGACGAGGCAGCCGGGGAGCTGTTTTTT. The chain joins TRBV6-4 to TRBJ2-2; D gene unclear. The V gene's germline CDR1 is MRHNA and CDR2 SNTAGT. The CDR3 is 13 amino acids. V gave up 2 bases and J gave up 6 bases, with 7 bases separating them.

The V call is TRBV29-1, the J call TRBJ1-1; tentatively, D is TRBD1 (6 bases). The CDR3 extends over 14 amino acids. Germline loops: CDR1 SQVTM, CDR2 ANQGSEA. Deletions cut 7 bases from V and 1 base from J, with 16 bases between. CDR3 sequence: CSAVLQGWNTEAFF. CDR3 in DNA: TGCAGCGCTGTACTACAGGGCTGGAACACTGAAGCTTTCTTT.

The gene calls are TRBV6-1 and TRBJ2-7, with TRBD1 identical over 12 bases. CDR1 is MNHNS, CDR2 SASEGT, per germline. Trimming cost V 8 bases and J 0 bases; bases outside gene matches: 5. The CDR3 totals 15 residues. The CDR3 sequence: CASWGQGAASYEQYF. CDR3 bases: TGTGCCAGCTGGGGACAGGGGGCTGCCTCCTACGAGCAGTACTTC.

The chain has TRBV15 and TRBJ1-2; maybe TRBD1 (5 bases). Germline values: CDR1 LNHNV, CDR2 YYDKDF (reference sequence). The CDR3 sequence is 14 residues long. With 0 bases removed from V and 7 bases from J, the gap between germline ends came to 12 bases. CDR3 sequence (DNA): TGTGCCACCAGCAGAGATGCCCAGGGCGGTGGCTACACCTTC. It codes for CATSRDAQGGGYTF.

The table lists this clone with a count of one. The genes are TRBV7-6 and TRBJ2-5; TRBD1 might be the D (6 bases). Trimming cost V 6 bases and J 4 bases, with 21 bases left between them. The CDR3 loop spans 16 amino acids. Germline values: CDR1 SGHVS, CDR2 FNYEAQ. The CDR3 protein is CASSPPPGHRRETQYF. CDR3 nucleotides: TGTGCCAGCAGTCCTCCCCCGGGACACCGGCGAGAGACCCAGTACTTC.

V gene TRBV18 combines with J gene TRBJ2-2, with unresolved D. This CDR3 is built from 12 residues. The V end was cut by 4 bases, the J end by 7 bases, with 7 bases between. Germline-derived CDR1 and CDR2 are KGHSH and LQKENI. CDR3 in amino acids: CASSHSSGELFF. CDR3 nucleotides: TGTGCCAGCTCACACTCCAGCGGGGAGCTGTTTTTT.

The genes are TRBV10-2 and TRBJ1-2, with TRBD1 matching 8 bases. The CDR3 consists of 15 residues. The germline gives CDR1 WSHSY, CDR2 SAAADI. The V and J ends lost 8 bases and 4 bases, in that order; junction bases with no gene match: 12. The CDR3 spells CASRQGARLSYGYTF. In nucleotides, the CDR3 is TGCGCCAGCCGGCAGGGGGCGCGTCTCAGCTATGGCTACACCTTC.

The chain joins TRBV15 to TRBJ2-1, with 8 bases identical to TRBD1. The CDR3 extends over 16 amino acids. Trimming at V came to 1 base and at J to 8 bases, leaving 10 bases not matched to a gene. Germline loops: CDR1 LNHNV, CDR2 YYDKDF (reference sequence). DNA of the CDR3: TGTGCCACCAGCAGAGTCCATAGCGCAGGGGGCTATGAGCAGTTCTTC. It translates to CATSRVHSAGGYEQFF.